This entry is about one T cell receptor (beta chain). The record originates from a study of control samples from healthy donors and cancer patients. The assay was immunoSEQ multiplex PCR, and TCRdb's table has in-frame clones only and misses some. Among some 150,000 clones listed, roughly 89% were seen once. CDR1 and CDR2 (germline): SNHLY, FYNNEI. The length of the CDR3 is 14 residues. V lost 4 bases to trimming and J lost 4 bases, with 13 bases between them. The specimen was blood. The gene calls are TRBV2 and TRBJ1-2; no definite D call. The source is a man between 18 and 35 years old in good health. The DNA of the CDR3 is TGTGCCAGCAGTGCCGAGACCAAGGGCTATGGCTACACCTTC. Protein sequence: CASSAETKGYGYTF. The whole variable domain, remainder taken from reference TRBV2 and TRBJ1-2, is EPEVTQTPSHQVTQMGQEVILRCVPISNHLYFYWYRQILGQKVEFLVSFYNNEISEKSEIFDDQFSVERPDGSNFTLKIRSTKLEDSAMYFCASSAETKGYGYTFGSGTRLTVV.